The source of this T cell receptor beta chain is a study of glioma-infiltrating T cells (dated by TCRdb to between 2015 and 2016). Broadly, across the study: Glioma tissue, non-neoplastic brain tissue and matched peripheral blood mononuclear cells were used as sources from which TCR alpha- and beta-chain repertoires were sequenced. To gauge divergence between tissue and blood T-cell populations, every tissue-infiltrating repertoire was compared against the peripheral blood repertoire from the same patient. The paired cohort was made up of three low-grade glioma patients, under ten primary glioblastoma patients and three non-glioma patients who contributed non-neoplastic brain tissue.

Remarks on this clonotype: Its antigen specificity is not known. Within one base of it there is no much larger clone, and no base qualities were kept.

The study at large found these results: VJ-independent divergence between tissue and blood was below expectation in non-neoplastic patients but above expectation in all gliomas, especially low-grade gliomas. Small numbers underpinned the group comparisons: about 8 glioblastoma patients, three low-grade glioma patients and three non-neoplastic patients. Only a very small number of CDR3 sequences turned up in both tissue and blood, a result put down to high CDR3 diversity combined with limited sampling.

The iRepertoire nested amplicon-rescue multiplex PCR (arm-PCR) platform was used to amplify TCR alpha and beta CDR3 regions from RNA. For one-step reverse transcription and amplification, roughly 90-400 ng of tissue mRNA or PBMC total RNA was used as input. After bead purification, a secondary multiplex PCR added Illumina adapters, and libraries were gel-purified between 200 and 400 bp. Internal 6-nucleotide barcodes were carried by the libraries and were used for demultiplexing. Libraries were sequenced on an Illumina MiSeq with 2x220 or 2x250 nucleotide paired-end reads. In the paper's pipeline: FLASH 1.2.11 was used to merge paired reads, and BWA-MEM then aligned the reads to the GRCh37 human genome before TRA and TRB reads were extracted. An IMGT-derived reference of cassette sequences and CDR3 motifs, with pseudogenes included, was used for V and J assignment. Reads were translated in three frames, and productive CDR3s were defined by a C…FGXG motif without stop codons. Clonotypes were defined as unique combinations of V-J cassette pair and CDR3 amino acid sequence. Reads were filtered by Hamming distance, with the threshold set by the sequence error rate of each sample in mapped regions. TCRdb trimmed the raw reads at Q25, called clones with MiXCR and kept productive beta chains. Here each entry gathers all rows of one CDR3 protein and keeps the most common genes and DNA. The V and J calls reflect TCRdb's pipeline rather than the authors' work. The sample table holds about 130,000 distinct CDR3 sequences, of which 24% were seen once. 27% of the sample goes to the ten largest clones.

V and J lose 5 bases and 3 bases, and a span of 7 bases separates them. From the cysteine up to the phenylalanine, the CDR3 has a length of 13 residues. Only the CDR3 part of the read is kept: 39 bases, read in frame from the first base. CDR1 and CDR2 are read off the germline V gene (reference sequence) as MNHEY and SMNVEV. The V and J segments used are TRBV27 and TRBJ2-2; the D gene cannot be named for sure. This clonotype was obtained from a human donor with low-grade glioma or glioblastoma, undergoing nonglioma brain surgery, or in good health (not recorded which). Sequencing was done on a sample of glioma tissue, nonneoplastic brain tissue, or PBMCs (not recorded which). In nucleotides, the sequence is TGTGCCAGCAGTCTCGCGGACACCGGGGAGCTGTTTTTT. Translated, this is CASSLADTGELFF.